Listed below are T cell receptor beta chains from one sample, sequenced in a study of monozygotic twins with inflammatory bowel disease. TCRdb reprocessed the 5' RACE reads, keeping one entry per CDR3 protein, no DNA. The sample includes approximately 400,000 distinct CDR3 sequences. Specimen: blood. These receptor sequences come from a human donor with ulcerative colitis or Crohn's disease, or a healthy co-twin of an affected twin (not recorded which). CDR3s include the opening cysteine and the closing phenylalanine or tryptophan.

V	J	CDR3
TRBV15	TRBJ2-6	CATPRVWGPSGANVLTF
TRBV6-5	TRBJ2-6	CASSYLTSGANVLTF
TRBV5-1	TRBJ2-7	CASSLPGPSHEQYF
TRBV2	TRBJ2-3	CASRTSEKTDTQYF
TRBV11-2	TRBJ1-2	CASSRTGHSGYTF
TRBV27	TRBJ2-6	CASSLGGIGGANVLTF
TRBV5-1	TRBJ1-1	CASSVEVNTEAFF
TRBV2	TRBJ1-1	CASRWTGVSEAFF
TRBV6-1	TRBJ2-4	CASSASSERKNIQYF
TRBV5-1	TRBJ2-1	CASGGGGTGYNEQFF
TRBV10-3	TRBJ2-1	CAISGGGSSGDERFF
TRBV20-1	TRBJ2-1	CSALVRSGHSASYNEQFF
TRBV12-3/TRBV12-4	TRBJ2-1	CASSLTVGDNEQFF
TRBV20-1	TRBJ2-1	CSAPPLDRTFYNEQFF
TRBV9	TRBJ2-3	CASSVGRGSTDTQYF
TRBV20-1	TRBJ1-6	CSADRTGGSPLHF
TRBV3-1	TRBJ2-1	CASSLTVGGVHYNEQFF
TRBV13	TRBJ2-1	CASSSGLSLGEQFF